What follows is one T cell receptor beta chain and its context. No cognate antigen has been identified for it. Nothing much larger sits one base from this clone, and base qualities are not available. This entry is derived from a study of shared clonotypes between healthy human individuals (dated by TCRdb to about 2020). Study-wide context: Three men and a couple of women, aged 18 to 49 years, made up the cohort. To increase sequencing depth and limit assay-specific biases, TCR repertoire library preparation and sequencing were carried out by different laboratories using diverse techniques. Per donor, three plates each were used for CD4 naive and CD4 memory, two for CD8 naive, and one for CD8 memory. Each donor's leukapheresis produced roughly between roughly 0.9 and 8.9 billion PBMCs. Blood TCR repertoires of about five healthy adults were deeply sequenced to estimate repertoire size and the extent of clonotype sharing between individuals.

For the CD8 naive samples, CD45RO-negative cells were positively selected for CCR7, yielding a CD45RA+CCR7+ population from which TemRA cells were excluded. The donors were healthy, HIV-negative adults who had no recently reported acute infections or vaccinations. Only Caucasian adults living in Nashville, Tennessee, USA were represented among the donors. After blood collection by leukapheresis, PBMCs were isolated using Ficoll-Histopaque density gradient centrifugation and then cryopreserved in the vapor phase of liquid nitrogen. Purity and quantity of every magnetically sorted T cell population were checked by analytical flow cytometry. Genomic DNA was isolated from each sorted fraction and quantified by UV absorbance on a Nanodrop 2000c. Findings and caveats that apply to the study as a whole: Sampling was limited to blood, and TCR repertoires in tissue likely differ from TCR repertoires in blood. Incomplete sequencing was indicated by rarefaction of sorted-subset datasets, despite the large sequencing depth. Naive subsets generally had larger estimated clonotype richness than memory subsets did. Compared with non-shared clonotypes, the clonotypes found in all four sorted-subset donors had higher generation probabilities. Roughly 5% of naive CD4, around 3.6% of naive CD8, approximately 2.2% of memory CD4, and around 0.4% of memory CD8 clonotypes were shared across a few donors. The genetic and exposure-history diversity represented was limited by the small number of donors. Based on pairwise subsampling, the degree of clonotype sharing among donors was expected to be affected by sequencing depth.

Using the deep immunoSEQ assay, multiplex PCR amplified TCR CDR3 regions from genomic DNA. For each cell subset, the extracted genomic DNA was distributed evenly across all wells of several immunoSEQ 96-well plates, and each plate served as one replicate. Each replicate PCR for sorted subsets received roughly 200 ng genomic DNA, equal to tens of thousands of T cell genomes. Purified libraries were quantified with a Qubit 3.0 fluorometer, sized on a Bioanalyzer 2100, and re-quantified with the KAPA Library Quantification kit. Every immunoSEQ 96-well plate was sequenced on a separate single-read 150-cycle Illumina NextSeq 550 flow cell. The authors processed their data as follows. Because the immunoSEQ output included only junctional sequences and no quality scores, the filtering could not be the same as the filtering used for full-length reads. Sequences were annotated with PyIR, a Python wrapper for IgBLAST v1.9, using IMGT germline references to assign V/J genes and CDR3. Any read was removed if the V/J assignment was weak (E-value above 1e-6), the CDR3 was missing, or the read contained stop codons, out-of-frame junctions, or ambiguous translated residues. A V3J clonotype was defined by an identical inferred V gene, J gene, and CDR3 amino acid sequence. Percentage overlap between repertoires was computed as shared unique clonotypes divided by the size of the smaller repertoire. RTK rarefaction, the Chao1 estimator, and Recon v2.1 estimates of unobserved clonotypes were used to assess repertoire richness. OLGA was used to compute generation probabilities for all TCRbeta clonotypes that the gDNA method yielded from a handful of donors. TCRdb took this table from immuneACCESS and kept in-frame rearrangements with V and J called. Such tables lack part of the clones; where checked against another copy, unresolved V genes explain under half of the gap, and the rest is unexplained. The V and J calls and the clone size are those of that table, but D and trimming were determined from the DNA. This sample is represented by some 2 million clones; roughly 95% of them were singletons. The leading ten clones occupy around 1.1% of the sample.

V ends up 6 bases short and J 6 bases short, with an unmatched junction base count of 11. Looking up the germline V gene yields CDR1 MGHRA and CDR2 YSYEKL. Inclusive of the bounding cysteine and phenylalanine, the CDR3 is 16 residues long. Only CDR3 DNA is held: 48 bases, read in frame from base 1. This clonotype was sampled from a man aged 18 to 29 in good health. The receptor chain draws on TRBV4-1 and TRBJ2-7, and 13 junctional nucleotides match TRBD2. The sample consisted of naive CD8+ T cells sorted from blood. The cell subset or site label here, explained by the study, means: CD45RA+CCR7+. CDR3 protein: CASSLGLAGVFSEQYF. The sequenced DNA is TGCGCCAGCAGTCTCGGACTAGCGGGAGTCTTCTCCGAGCAGTACTTC.